This is a list of T cell receptor beta chains from one sample in a study of identifying expanded T cells in peripheral blood. Produced via immunoSEQ multiplex PCR; TCRdb's table is partial and in-frame only. This sample has over 85,000 clones, with around 83% found just once. Source material: blood. Every receptor here comes from a person between 18 and 75 years old in good health. Both conserved end residues are part of each CDR3. Each record gives: clone size, J gene, V gene, D gene, CDR3 protein, CDR3 DNA. A D gene is named only where the DNA matches it firmly. Clone size is not always given. Where it is, it says once, few, many or a class for expanded clones.

>few|TRBJ1-1|TRBV7-9|.
CASRKAAITEAFF
TGTGCCAGCAGAAAAGCTGCTATCACTGAAGCTTTCTTT
>.|TRBJ2-2|TRBV15|.
CATSRYQGTGELFF
TGTGCCACCAGCAGATACCAGGGAACCGGGGAGCTGTTTTTT
>.|TRBJ1-6|TRBV11-2|.
CASSFGLGALNSPFHF
.
>.|TRBJ1-2|TRBV7-8|.
CASTGGPSYGYTF
TGTGCCAGCACAGGAGGGCCTAGCTATGGCTACACCTTC
>.|TRBJ1-2|TRBV6-1|TRBD1
CASRQGQDYGYTF
TGTGCCAGCAGACAAGGACAGGACTATGGCTACACCTTC
>.|TRBJ1-6|TRBV9|.
CASSVEGTRSYNSPLHF
TGTGCCAGCAGCGTAGAGGGGACACGCTCCTATAATTCACCCCTCCACTTT
>.|TRBJ2-7|TRBV19|TRBD1
CASSKAGQGYEQYF
TGTGCCAGTAGTAAGGCCGGACAGGGCTACGAGCAGTACTTC
>.|TRBJ1-2|TRBV7-2|TRBD1
CASSLPTGDGYTF
TGTGCCAGCAGCTTACCGACAGGGGATGGCTACACCTTC
>.|TRBJ2-7|TRBV4-1|TRBD1
CASSHYSGTGVERTYEQYF
TGCGCCAGCAGCCATTACTCCGGGACAGGGGTCGAGCGGACATACGAGCAGTACTTC
>.|TRBJ1-2|TRBV7-2|TRBD1
CASSPGTGHVGGYTF
TGTGCCAGCAGCCCTGGGACAGGGCACGTGGGTGGCTACACCTTC
>.|TRBJ2-3|TRBV10-3|.
CAISGAGHSTDTQYF
TGTGCCATCAGTGGAGCGGGACACAGCACAGATACGCAGTATTTT
>.|TRBJ1-5|TRBV6-4|.
CASSQEYSNQPQHF
TGTGCCAGCAGTCAAGAGTATAGCAATCAGCCCCAGCATTTT
>few|TRBJ1-3|TRBV9|.
CASSNLGPNTIYF
TGTGCCAGCAGCAACCTTGGCCCAAACACCATATATTTT
>once|TRBJ2-7|TRBV6-5|.
CASSSWTVASYEQYF
TGTGCCAGCAGTAGTTGGACAGTCGCTTCCTACGAGCAGTACTTC
>.|TRBJ1-2|TRBV9|.
CASSTSPLAGYTF
TGTGCCAGCAGCACCTCCCCTTTGGCTGGCTACACCTTC
>.|TRBJ2-7|TRBV5-1|.
CASSLAGGWDSYEQYF
TGCGCCAGCAGCTTGGCCGGCGGTTGGGACTCCTACGAGCAGTACTTC
>once|TRBJ2-7|TRBV14|.
CASSQDLGHEQYF
TGTGCCAGCAGCCAAGATTTGGGCCACGAGCAGTACTTC
>.|TRBJ1-1|TRBV30|.
CASSGGWFGDGEAFF
TGTGCCTCGTCGGGAGGGTGGTTTGGGGACGGTGAAGCTTTCTTT
>.|TRBJ1-4|TRBV5-4|.
CASKPSGQDNEKLFF
TGTGCCAGCAAACCTTCGGGTCAGGATAATGAAAAACTGTTTTTT
>.|TRBJ1-5|TRBV30|.
CAWTEEHNQPQHF
TGTGCCTGGACCGAGGAGCACAATCAGCCCCAGCATTTT
>once|TRBJ1-1|TRBV10-3|.
CAMRWGQGTEAFF
TGTGCCATGCGATGGGGGCAAGGCACTGAAGCTTTCTTT
>.|TRBJ1-1|TRBV6-6|.
CASSTGSGEAFF
TGTGCCAGCAGTACAGGGTCGGGAGAAGCTTTCTTT
>.|TRBJ1-2|TRBV7-2|TRBD1
CASRRTGGSYGYTF
TGTGCCAGCAGACGGACAGGCGGGAGCTATGGCTACACCTTC
>.|TRBJ1-1|TRBV29-1|TRBD1
CSVAGTGALVTEAFF
TGCAGCGTAGCCGGGACAGGGGCCCTGGTAACTGAAGCTTTCTTT
>.|TRBJ2-1|TRBV15|TRBD1
CATSIGPPDRGRLPYNEQFF
TGTGCCACCAGCATTGGACCACCGGACAGGGGGCGGTTGCCTTACAATGAGCAGTTCTTC
>.|TRBJ1-5|TRBV27|.
CASRTNRVSNQPQHF
TGTGCCAGCAGGACTAACAGGGTCAGCAATCAGCCCCAGCATTTT
>.|TRBJ2-3|TRBV11-3|.
CASSLQLSGTDTQYF
TGTGCCAGCAGCTTACAGCTCTCGGGCACAGATACGCAGTATTTT
>.|TRBJ2-6|TRBV5-1|TRBD1
CASSSHIASGQGVSGANVLTF
TGCGCCAGCAGCTCACACATAGCCTCGGGACAGGGGGTTTCTGGGGCCAACGTCCTGACTTTC
>.|TRBJ2-5|TRBV6-5|TRBD1
CASSYEGGDSLTQYF
TGTGCCAGCAGTTACGAGGGTGGGGACAGCCTAACCCAGTACTTC
>few|TRBJ2-7|TRBV18|.
CASSPGLDYEQYF
TGTGCCAGCTCACCGGGACTGGACTACGAGCAGTACTTC
>.|TRBJ1-6|TRBV6-5|.
CASSLMGSPLHF
TGTGCCAGCAGTTTAATGGGCTCACCCCTCCACTTT
>.|TRBJ1-4|TRBV5-1|.
CASSPAPGTAIEKLFF
TGCGCCAGCAGCCCCGCACCCGGGACGGCGATAGAAAAACTGTTTTTT
>.|TRBJ2-3|TRBV21-1|.
CASSTQRGRGKDTQYF
TGTGCCAGCAGCACTCAGAGAGGCAGGGGAAAAGATACGCAGTATTTT
>few|TRBJ2-2|TRBV6-6|.
CASSYSQNTGELFF
TGTGCCAGCAGTTACAGCCAGAACACCGGGGAGCTGTTTTTT
>few|TRBJ1-5|TRBV5-8|.
CASSGNQPQHF
TGTGCCAGCAGCGGCAATCAGCCCCAGCATTTT
>once|TRBJ1-1|TRBV30|.
CAWSVGTEAFF
TGTGCCTGGAGTGTAGGCACTGAAGCTTTCTTT
>.|TRBJ1-3|TRBV18|.
CASSPVGAGNTIYF
TGTGCCAGCTCACCGGTGGGGGCTGGAAACACCATATATTTT
>.|TRBJ1-4|TRBV4-3|.
CASSQHRAYNEKLFF
TGCGCCAGCAGCCAACACCGGGCCTATAATGAAAAACTGTTTTTT
>.|TRBJ1-1|TRBV19|.
CASSLGAHTEAFF
TGTGCCAGTAGTCTAGGGGCACACACTGAAGCTTTCTTT
>.|TRBJ2-7|TRBV27|.
CASSPTGYEQYF
TGTGCCAGCAGTCCCACCGGATACGAGCAGTACTTC
>few|TRBJ2-3|TRBV7-2|.
CASSLAVAGADTQYF
TGTGCCAGCAGCTTAGCGGTGGCGGGCGCAGATACGCAGTATTTT
>.|TRBJ1-1|TRBV27|.
CASSSESFREAFF
TGTGCCAGCAGTTCCGAGTCCTTCCGTGAAGCTTTCTTT
>.|TRBJ1-2|TRBV18|.
CASSPSWTGGGYTF
TGTGCCAGCTCACCATCTTGGACCGGGGGAGGCTACACCTTC
>.|TRBJ1-1|TRBV6-6|.
CASSPGGRGMTEAFF
TGTGCCAGCAGTCCGGGGGGCCGCGGAATGACTGAAGCTTTCTTT
>.|TRBJ1-2|TRBV6-4|.
CASSYGSGGGYTF
TGTGCCAGCAGTTACGGGTCCGGCGGTGGCTACACCTTC
>.|TRBJ2-6|TRBV19|.
CASSSHSSSGANVLTF
TGTGCCAGTAGTTCCCACTCGAGCTCTGGGGCCAACGTCCTGACTTTC
>.|TRBJ1-4|TRBV5-1|TRBD1
CASSLAGQAEKLFF
TGCGCCAGCAGCTTGGCGGGACAGGCAGAAAAACTGTTTTTT
>.|TRBJ1-5|TRBV6-1|.
CASSRPPNQPQHF
TGTGCCAGCAGTAGACCTCCGAATCAGCCCCAGCATTTT
>.|TRBJ1-5|TRBV18|.
CASSPIRAEQPQHF
TGTGCCAGCTCACCAATCAGGGCAGAACAGCCCCAGCATTTT
>.|TRBJ1-5|TRBV27|.
CASSLVGRAINQPQHF
TGTGCCAGCAGTTTAGTGGGTAGGGCCATAAATCAGCCCCAGCATTTT
>.|TRBJ1-6|TRBV19|.
CASSLTERNSPLHF
TGTGCCAGTAGTTTGACAGAGCGCAATTCACCCCTCCACTTT
>.|TRBJ2-2|TRBV11-2|TRBD2
CASSTRLAGDPLQTGELFF
TGTGCCAGCAGCACCCGACTAGCGGGGGATCCATTGCAGACCGGGGAGCTGTTTTTT
>.|TRBJ1-1|TRBV11-1|.
CASSKQGRGMNTEAFF
TGTGCCAGCAGCAAACAGGGTAGGGGGATGAACACTGAAGCTTTCTTT
>.|TRBJ2-7|TRBV5-1|TRBD2
CASSSLGTTLEQYF
TGCGCCAGCAGCTCTCTGGGGACTACCCTCGAGCAGTACTTC
>.|TRBJ1-2|TRBV5-1|TRBD1
CASSPGQNYGYTF
TGCGCCAGCAGCCCGGGACAGAACTATGGCTACACCTTC
>.|TRBJ2-5|TRBV4-3|.
CASSQDPTGTQYF
TGCGCCAGCAGCCAAGACCCGACGGGGACCCAGTACTTC